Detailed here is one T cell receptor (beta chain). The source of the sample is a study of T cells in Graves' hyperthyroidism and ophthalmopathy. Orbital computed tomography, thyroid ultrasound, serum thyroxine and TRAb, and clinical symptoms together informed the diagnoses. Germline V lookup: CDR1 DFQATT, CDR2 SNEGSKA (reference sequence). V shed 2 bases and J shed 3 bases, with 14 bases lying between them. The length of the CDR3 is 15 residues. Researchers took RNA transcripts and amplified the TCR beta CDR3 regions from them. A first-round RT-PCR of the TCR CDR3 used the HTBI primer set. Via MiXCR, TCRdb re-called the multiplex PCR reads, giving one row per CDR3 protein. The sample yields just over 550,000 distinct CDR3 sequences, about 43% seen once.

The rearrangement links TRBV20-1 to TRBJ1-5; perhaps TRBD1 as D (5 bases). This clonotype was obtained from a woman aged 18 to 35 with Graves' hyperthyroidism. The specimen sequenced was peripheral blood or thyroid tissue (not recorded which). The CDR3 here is CSARLKLGHNQPQHF. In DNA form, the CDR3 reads TGCAGTGCTAGACTTAAATTGGGGCACAATCAGCCCCAGCATTTT.